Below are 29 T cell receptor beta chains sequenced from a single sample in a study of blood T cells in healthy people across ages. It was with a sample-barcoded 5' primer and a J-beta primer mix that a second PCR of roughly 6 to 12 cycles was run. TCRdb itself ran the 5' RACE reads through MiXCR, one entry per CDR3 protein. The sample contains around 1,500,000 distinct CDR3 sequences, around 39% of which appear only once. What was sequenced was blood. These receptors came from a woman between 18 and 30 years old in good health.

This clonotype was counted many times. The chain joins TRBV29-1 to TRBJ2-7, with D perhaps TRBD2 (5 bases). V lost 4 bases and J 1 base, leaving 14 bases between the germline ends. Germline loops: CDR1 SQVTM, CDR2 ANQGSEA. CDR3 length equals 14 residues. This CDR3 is CSVAFGSPSYEQYF. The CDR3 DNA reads TGCAGCGTTGCCTTTGGGAGTCCTTCCTACGAGCAGTACTTC.

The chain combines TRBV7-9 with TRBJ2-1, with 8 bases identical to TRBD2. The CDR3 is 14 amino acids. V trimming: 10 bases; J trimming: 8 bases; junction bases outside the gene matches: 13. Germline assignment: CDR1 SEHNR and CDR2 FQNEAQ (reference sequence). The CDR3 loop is CATTAGGLLDEQFF. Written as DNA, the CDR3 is TGTGCCACAACCGCGGGGGGTTTGTTAGATGAGCAGTTCTTC.

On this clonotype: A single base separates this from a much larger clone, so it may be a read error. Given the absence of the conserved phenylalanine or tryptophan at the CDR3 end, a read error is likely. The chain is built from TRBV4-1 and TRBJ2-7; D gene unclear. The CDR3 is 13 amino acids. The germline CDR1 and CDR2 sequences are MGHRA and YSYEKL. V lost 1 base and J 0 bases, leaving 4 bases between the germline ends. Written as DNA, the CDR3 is TGCGCCAGCAGCCAAGTCAGCTCCTACGAGCAGTACTCC. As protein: CASSQVSSYEQYS.

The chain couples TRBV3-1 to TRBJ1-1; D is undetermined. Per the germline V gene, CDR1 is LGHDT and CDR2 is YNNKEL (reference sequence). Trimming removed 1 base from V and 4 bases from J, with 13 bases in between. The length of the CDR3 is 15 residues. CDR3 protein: CASSQGSELVTEAFF. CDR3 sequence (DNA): TGTGCCAGCAGCCAAGGGTCCGAACTGGTCACTGAAGCTTTCTTT.

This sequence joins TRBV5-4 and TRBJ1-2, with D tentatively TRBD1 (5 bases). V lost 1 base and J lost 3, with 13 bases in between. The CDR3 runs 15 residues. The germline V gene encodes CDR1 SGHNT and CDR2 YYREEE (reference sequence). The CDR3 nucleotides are TGTGCCAGCAGCTTGTACGGGGCGGGGGACTATGGCTACACCTTC. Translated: CASSLYGAGDYGYTF.

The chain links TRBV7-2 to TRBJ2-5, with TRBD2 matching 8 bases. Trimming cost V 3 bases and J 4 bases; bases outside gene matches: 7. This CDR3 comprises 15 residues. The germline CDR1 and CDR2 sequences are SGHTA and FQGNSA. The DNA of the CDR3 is TGTGCCAGCAGCTTGGGACGAGCGGGAGCAGAGACCCAGTACTTC. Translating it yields CASSLGRAGAETQYF.

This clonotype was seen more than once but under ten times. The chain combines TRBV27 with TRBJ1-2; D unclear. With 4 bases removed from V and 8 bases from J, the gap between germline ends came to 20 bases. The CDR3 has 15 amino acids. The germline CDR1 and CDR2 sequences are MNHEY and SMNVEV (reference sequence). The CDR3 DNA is TGTGCCAGCAGTTCAAGTATAGGGCCACCAGGAGGCTACACCTTC. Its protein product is CASSSSIGPPGGYTF.

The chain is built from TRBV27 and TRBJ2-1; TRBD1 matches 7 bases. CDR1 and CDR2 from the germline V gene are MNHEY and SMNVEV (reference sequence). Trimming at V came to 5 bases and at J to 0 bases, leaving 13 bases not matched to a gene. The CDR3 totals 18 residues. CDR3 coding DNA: TGTGCCAGCAGTCCCCGCGGACAGGCCTCAAGCTCCTACAATGAGCAGTTCTTC. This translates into CASSPRGQASSSYNEQFF.

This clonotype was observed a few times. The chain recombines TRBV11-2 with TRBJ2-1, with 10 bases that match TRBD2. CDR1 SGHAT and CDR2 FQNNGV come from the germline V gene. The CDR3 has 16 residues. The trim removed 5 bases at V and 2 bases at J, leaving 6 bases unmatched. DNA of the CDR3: TGTGCCAGCAGCCCACTAGCGGGGAACACCTACAATGAGCAGTTCTTC. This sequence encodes CASSPLAGNTYNEQFF.

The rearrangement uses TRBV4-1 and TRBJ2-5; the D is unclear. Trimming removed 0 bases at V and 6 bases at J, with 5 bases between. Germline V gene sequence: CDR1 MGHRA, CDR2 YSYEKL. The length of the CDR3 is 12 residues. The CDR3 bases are TGCGCCAGCAGCCAAGATAAAAAGACCCAGTACTTC. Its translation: CASSQDKKTQYF.

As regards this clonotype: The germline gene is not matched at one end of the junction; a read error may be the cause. This CDR3 is CTSSRSSTDTQYF. The CDR3 DNA is TGTACCAGCAGCCGAAGTAGCACAGATACGCAGTATTTT. This chain connects TRBV7-3 to TRBJ2-3, with D hard to call. The CDR3 covers 13 residues. Germline CDR1 and CDR2: SGHTA and FQGTGA.

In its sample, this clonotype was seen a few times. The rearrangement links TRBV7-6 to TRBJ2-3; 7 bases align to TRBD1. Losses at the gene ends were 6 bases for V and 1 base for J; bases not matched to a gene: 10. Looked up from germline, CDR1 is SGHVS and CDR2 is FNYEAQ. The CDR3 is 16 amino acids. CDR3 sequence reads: CASSQSDRVRTDTQYF. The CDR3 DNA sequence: TGTGCCAGCAGTCAATCCGACAGGGTCCGCACAGATACGCAGTATTTT.

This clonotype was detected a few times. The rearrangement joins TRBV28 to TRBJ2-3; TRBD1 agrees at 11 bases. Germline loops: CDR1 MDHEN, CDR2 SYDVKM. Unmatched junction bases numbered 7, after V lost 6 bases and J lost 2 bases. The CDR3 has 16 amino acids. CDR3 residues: CASSWGGQGDTDTQYF. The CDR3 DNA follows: TGTGCCAGCAGCTGGGGGGGACAGGGGGACACAGATACGCAGTATTTT.

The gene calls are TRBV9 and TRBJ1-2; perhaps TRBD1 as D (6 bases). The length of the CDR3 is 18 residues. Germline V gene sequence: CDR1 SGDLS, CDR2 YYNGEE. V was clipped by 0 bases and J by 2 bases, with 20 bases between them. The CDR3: CASSVGEAGGKYNYGYTF. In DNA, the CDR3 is TGTGCCAGCAGCGTAGGGGAGGCGGGGGGCAAGTACAACTATGGCTACACCTTC.

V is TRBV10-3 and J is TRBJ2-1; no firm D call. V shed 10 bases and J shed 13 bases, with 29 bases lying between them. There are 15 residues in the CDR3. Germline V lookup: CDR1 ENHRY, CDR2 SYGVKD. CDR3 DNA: TGTGCCACTAAAAACCCCGGGCGATCTCTGGAGACCCAGTTCTTC. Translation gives CATKNPGRSLETQFF.

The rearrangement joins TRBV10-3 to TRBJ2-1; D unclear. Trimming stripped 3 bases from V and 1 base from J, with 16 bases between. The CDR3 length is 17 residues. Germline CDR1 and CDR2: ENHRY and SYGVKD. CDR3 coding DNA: TGTGCCATCAGTGATTCCGTGGAACGTAGATCCTACAATGAGCAGTTCTTC. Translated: CAISDSVERRSYNEQFF.

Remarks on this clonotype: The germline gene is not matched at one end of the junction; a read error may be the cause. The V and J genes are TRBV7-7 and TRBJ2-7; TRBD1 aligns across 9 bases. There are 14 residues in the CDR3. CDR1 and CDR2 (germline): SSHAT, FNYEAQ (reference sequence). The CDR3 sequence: CASTTGGDYYEQYF. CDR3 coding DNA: TGTGCTAGCACTACAGGGGGCGATTACTACGAGCAGTACTTC.

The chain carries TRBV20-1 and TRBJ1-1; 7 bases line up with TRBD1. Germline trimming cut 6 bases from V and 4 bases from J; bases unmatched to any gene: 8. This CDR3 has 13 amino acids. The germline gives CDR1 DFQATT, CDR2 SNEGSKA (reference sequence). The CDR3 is CSATKQGTTEAFF. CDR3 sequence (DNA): TGCAGTGCCACTAAACAGGGGACCACTGAAGCTTTCTTT.

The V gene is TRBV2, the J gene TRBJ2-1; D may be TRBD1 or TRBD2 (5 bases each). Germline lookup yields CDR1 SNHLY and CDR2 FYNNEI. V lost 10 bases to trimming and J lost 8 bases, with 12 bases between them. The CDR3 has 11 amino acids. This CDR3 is CATPWDDEQFF. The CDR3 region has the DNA TGTGCCACCCCTTGGGACGATGAGCAGTTCTTC.

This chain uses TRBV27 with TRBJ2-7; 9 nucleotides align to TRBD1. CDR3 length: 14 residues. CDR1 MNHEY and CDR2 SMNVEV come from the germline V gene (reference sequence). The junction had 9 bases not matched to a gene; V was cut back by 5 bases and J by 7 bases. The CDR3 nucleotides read TGTGCCAGCAGTCCCGGGACAGGGTGGGCTGAGCAGTACTTC. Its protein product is CASSPGTGWAEQYF.

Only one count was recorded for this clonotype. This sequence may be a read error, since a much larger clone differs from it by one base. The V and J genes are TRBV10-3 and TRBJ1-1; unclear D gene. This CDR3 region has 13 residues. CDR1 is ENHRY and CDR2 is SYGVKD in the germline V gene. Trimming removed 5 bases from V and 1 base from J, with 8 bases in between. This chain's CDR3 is CAISPTENTEAFF. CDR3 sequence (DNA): TGTGCCATCAGTCCTACAGAGAACACTGAAGCTTTCTTT.

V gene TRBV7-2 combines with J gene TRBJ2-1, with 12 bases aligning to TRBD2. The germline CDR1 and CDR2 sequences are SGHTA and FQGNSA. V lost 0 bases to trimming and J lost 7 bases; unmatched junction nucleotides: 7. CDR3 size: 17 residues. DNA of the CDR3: TGTGCCAGCAGCTTAGCTATCACTAGCGGGAGGCTTAATGAGCAGTTCTTC. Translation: CASSLAITSGRLNEQFF. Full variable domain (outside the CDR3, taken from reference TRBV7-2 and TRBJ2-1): GAGVSQSPSNKVTEKGKDVELRCDPISGHTALYWYRQSLGQGLEFLIYFQGNSAPDKSGLPSDRFSAERTGGSVSTLTIQRTQQEDSAVYLCASSLAITSGRLNEQFFGPGTRLTVL.

Here the CDR3 reads CSASPKGLAGGWGTDTQYF. Written as DNA, the CDR3 is TGCAGTGCTAGCCCCAAGGGACTAGCGGGGGGTTGGGGCACAGATACGCAGTATTTT. The rearrangement joins TRBV20-1 to TRBJ2-3; 15 bases map to TRBD2. CDR3 size: 19 residues. The trim removed 3 bases at V and 1 base at J, leaving 11 bases unmatched. The V gene's germline CDR1 is DFQATT and CDR2 SNEGSKA (reference sequence).

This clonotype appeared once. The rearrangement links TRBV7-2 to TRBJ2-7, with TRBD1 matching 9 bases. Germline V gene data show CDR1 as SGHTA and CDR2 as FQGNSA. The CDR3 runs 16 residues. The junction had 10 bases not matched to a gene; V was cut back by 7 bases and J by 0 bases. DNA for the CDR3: TGTGCCAGCACCCATACCACAGGGGGCCCCTCCTACGAGCAGTACTTC. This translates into CASTHTTGGPSYEQYF.

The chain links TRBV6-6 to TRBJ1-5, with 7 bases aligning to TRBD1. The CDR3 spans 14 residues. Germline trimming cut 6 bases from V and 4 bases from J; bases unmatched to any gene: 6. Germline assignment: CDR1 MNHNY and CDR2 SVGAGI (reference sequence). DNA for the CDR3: TGTGCCAGCAGCTGGGACAGTTGGAATCAGCCCCAGCATTTT. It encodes CASSWDSWNQPQHF.

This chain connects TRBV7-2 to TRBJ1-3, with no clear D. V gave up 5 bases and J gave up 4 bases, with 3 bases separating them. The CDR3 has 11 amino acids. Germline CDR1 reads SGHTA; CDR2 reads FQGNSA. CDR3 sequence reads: CASSRGNTIYF. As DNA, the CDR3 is TGTGCCAGCAGCCGAGGAAACACCATATATTTT.

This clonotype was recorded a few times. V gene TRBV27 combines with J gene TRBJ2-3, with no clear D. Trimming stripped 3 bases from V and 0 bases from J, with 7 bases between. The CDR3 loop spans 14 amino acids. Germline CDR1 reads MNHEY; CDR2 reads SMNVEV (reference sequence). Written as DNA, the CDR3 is TGTGCCAGCAGTTTGTGGACCAGCACAGATACGCAGTATTTT. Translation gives CASSLWTSTDTQYF.

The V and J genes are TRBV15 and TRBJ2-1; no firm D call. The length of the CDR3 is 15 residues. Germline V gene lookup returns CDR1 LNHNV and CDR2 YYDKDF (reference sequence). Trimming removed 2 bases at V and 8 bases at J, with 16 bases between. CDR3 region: CATSRQEHRAHEQFF. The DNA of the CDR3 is TGTGCCACCAGCAGACAGGAACACCGTGCCCATGAGCAGTTCTTC.

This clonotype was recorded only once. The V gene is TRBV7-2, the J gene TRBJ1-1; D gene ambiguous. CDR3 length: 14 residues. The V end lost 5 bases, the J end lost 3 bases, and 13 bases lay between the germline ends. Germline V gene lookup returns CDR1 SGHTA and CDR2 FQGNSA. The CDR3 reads CASSRPGGYTEAFF. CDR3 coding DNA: TGTGCCAGCAGCCGACCCGGAGGGTACACTGAAGCTTTCTTT.